This T cell receptor beta chain emerged from a study of CD8 T cells in Susac syndrome. The authors reverse transcribed roughly 0.5 to 1 ug RNA with random hexamers. TCRdb ran MiXCR on the immunoSEQ multiplex PCR reads and lists one entry per CDR3 protein. The sample lists 92,000 or so distinct CDR3 sequences, approximately 96% occurring once. The TCR comes from a human donor with Susac syndrome. The sample taken for sequencing was CD8+ T cells from PBMCs.

The CDR3 region is CASSSLTGGNGYTF. The DNA of the CDR3 is TGTGCCAGCAGCTCGCTTACAGGGGGCAATGGCTACACCTTC. This sequence joins TRBV12-3 or TRBV12-4 and TRBJ1-2, with TRBD1 matching 9 bases. V was clipped by 6 bases and J by 6 bases; unmatched bases: 8. CDR3 length: 14 amino acids.